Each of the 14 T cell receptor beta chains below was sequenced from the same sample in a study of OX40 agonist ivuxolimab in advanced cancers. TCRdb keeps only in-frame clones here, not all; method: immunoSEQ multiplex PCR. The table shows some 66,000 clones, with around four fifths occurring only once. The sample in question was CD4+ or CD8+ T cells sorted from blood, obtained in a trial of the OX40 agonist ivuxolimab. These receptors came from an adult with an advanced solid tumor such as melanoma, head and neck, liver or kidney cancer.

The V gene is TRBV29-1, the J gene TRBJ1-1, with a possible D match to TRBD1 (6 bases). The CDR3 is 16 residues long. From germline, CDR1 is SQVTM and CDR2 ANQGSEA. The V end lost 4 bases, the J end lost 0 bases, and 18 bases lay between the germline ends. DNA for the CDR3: TGCAGCGTTGTAGGCGGACAGTCCGCTATGAACACTGAAGCTTTCTTT. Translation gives CSVVGGQSAMNTEAFF.

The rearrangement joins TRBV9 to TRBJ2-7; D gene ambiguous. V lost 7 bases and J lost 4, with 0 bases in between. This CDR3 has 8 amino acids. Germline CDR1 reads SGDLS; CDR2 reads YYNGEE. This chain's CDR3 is CASYEQYF. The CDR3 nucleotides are TGTGCCAGCTACGAGCAGTACTTC.

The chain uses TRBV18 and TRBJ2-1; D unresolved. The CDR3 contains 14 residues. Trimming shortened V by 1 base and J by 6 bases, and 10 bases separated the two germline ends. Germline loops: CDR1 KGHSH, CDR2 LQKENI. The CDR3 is CASSPLTSSNEQFF. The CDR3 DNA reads TGTGCCAGCTCACCACTGACCAGCAGCAATGAGCAGTTCTTC.

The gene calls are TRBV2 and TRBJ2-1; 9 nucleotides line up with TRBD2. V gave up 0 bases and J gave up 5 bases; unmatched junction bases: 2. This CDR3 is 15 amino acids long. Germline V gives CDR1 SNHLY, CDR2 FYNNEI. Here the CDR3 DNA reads TGTGCCAGCAGTGAAGCCTTAGCGGGAGACAATGAGCAGTTCTTC. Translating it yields CASSEALAGDNEQFF.

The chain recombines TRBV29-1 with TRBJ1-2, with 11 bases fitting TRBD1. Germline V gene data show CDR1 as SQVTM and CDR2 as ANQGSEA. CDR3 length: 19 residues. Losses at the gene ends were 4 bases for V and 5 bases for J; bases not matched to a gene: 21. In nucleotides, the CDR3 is TGCAGCGTTGTGGGCGCCCTTTCGGACAGGGGGCAGCGGGTTTATGGCTACACCTTC. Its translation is CSVVGALSDRGQRVYGYTF.

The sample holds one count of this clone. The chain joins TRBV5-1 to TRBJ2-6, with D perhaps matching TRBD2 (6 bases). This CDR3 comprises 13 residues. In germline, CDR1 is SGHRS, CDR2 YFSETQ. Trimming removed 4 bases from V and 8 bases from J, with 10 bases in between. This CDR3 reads CASSAGGSNVLTF. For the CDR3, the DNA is TGCGCCAGCAGCGCAGGAGGGTCCAACGTCCTGACTTTC.

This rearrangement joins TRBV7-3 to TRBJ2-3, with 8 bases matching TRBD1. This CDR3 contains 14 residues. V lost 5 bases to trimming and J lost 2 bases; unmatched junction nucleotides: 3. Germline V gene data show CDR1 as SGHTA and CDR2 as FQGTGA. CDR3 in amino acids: CASSIQGATDTQYF. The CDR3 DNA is TGTGCCAGCAGCATCCAGGGGGCCACAGATACGCAGTATTTT.

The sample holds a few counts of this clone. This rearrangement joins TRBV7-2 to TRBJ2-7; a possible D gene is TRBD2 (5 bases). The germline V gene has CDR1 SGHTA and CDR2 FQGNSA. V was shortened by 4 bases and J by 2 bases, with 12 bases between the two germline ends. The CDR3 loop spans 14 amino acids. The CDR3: CASSSGVPAYEQYF. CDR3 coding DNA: TGTGCCAGCAGCTCCGGGGTGCCGGCCTACGAGCAGTACTTC. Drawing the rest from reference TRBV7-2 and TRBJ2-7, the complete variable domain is GAGVSQSPSNKVTEKGKDVELRCDPISGHTALYWYRQSLGQGLEFLIYFQGNSAPDKSGLPSDRFSAERTGGSVSTLTIQRTQQEDSAVYLCASSSGVPAYEQYFGPGTRLTVT.

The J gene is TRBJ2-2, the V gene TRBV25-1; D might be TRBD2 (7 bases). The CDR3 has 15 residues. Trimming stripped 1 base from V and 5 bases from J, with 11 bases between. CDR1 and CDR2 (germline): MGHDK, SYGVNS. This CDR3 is CASSEWGGGTGELFF. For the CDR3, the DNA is TGTGCCAGCAGTGAATGGGGAGGGGGAACCGGGGAGCTGTTTTTT.

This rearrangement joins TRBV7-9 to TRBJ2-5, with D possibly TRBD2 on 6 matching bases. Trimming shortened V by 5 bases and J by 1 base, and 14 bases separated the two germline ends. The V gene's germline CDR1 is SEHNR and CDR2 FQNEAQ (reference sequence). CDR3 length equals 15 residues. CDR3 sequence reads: CASSPDGGIQETQYF. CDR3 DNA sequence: TGTGCCAGCAGCCCCGATGGGGGGATCCAAGAGACCCAGTACTTC.

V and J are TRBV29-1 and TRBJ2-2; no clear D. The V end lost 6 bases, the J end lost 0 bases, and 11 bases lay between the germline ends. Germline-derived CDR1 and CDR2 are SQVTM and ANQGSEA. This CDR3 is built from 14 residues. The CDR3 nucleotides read TGCAGCGTAGCCAGGTCGACGAACACCGGGGAGCTGTTTTTT. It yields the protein CSVARSTNTGELFF.

CDR3 in amino acids: CASSPDFSGRAYEQYF. The CDR3 DNA reads TGCGCCAGCAGTCCTGACTTTAGCGGGAGGGCCTACGAGCAGTACTTC. The chain employs TRBV4-3 and TRBJ2-7, with 11 bases matching TRBD2. The germline CDR1 and CDR2 sequences are LGHNA and YSLEER. V shed 6 bases and J 2 bases; nucleotides not matched to a gene: 9. CDR3 length: 16 amino acids.

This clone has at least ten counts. For the CDR3, the DNA is TGTGCCAGCAGCCAAGTAGGACTAGCGGGAGATTGGATGTCCACAGATACGCAGTATTTT. This sequence encodes CASSQVGLAGDWMSTDTQYF. The chain links TRBV4-2 to TRBJ2-3; 13 bases agree with TRBD2. J was trimmed by 2 bases and V by 1 base; bases with no gene match: 12. CDR3 length equals 20 residues. Germline lookup yields CDR1 LGHNA and CDR2 YNFKEQ.

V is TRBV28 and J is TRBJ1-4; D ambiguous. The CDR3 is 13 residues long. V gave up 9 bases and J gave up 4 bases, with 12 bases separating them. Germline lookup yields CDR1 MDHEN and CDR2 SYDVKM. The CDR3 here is CASVEALNEKLFF. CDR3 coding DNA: TGTGCCAGTGTAGAGGCCCTTAATGAAAAACTGTTTTTT.